This entry lists 21 T cell receptor beta chains sequenced from one sample in a study of T-cell memory formation after mild COVID-19 (dated by TCRdb to the early 2020s). The library came from 5' RACE. Sequencing instrument: Illumina NovaSeq 6000. Through fastp at Q25 and MiXCR, TCRdb rebuilt clones from the public reads, retaining in-frame beta chains. Identical CDR3 protein sequences are pooled into one entry, listed with their most common genes and DNA. Present in this sample are a few hundred thousand distinct CDR3 sequences, around a tenth of which were seen just once. The ten largest clones represent approximately 20% of the sample. The sample was PBMCs or a T cell subset sorted from them (not recorded which). The source is a young man who had mild COVID-19 (a few samples of this study predate the infection). The sample titles of this study are shuffled in the database, so cell type and time point are left out; the donor was told from shared clones.

This clonotype was counted once. V is TRBV7-9 and J is TRBJ2-2, with TRBD2 matching over 12 bases. Germline V gene data show CDR1 as SEHNR and CDR2 as FQNEAQ (reference sequence). V gave up 5 bases and J gave up 6 bases; unmatched junction bases: 10. This CDR3 has 17 residues. The CDR3: CASSKGPSGGASGELFF. The CDR3, as DNA: TGTGCCAGCAGCAAAGGCCCTAGCGGGGGGGCCTCCGGGGAGCTGTTTTTT.

This clonotype was detected a few times. The chain joins TRBV7-3 to TRBJ1-1, with D unresolved. Looked up from germline, CDR1 is SGHTA and CDR2 is FQGTGA. The CDR3 spans 15 residues. Trimming cost V 2 bases and J 0 bases, with 10 bases left between them. For the CDR3, the DNA is TGTGCCAGCAGCTTATTTGTCGGGTTGAACACTGAAGCTTTCTTT. The encoded protein is CASSLFVGLNTEAFF.

This clonotype was counted only a few times. The genes are TRBV6-6 and TRBJ2-3; 15 bases map to TRBD2. In germline, CDR1 is MNHNY, CDR2 SVGAGI (reference sequence). The CDR3 runs to 19 residues. The V gene end was trimmed by 10 bases and the J gene end by 0 bases; junction bases not matched to a gene: 14. The CDR3 region is CATQGFGTSGGISTDTQYF. CDR3 coding DNA: TGTGCCACTCAGGGTTTCGGGACTAGCGGGGGGATAAGCACAGATACGCAGTATTTT.

This clonotype was picked up a small number of times. The chain combines TRBV5-1 with TRBJ2-1; 10 bases are shared with TRBD2. Trimming removed 0 bases from V and 13 bases from J; junction bases left unmatched: 7. The germline CDR1 and CDR2 sequences are SGHRS and YFSETQ. This CDR3 has 14 amino acids. CDR3 sequence (DNA): TGCGCCAGCAGCTTGGAAGCGGGGGGGCGAAAACAGTTCTTC. It is translated as CASSLEAGGRKQFF. The full variable domain, in which reference TRBV5-1 and TRBJ2-1 provide the parts outside the CDR3, is KAGVTQTPRYLIKTRGQQVTLSCSPISGHRSVSWYQQTPGQGLQFLFEYFSETQRNKGNFPGRFSGRQFSNSRSEMNVSTLELGDSALYLCASSLEAGGRKQFFGPGTRLTVL.

There are many counts of this clonotype. The chain links TRBV11-2 to TRBJ2-6; perhaps TRBD2 as D (5 bases). V shed 8 bases and J shed 1 base, with 9 bases lying between them. Germline V gives CDR1 SGHAT, CDR2 FQNNGV. CDR3 size: 14 residues. CDR3 coding DNA: TGTGCCAGCGGACTGGGGTCTGGGGCCAACGTCCTGACTTTC. Protein product: CASGLGSGANVLTF. Full variable domain (remainder filled in from reference TRBV11-2 and TRBJ2-6): EAGVAQSPRYKIIEKRQSVAFWCNPISGHATLYWYQQILGQGPKLLIQFQNNGVVDDSQLPKDRFSAERLKGVDSTLKIQPAKLEDSAVYLCASGLGSGANVLTFGAGSRLTVL.

This clonotype was seen more than once but under ten times. The chain employs TRBV20-1 and TRBJ2-1, with D possibly called TRBD1 or TRBD2 (5 bases each). The CDR3 sequence is 14 residues long. CDR1 and CDR2 (germline): DFQATT, SNEGSKA (reference sequence). V was pared by 3 bases and J by 2 bases, with 11 bases between. CDR3 in DNA: TGCAGTGCTAGGCCTGGGGACCCCTACAATGAGCAGTTCTTC. Residues: CSARPGDPYNEQFF.

V usage is TRBV19 and J usage is TRBJ1-2; TRBD1 agrees at 8 bases. Germline CDR1 LNHDA, CDR2 SQIVND (reference sequence). The length of the CDR3 is 18 residues. V dropped 1 base and J dropped 4; count of bases not matched to a gene: 14. CDR3 sequence reads: CASSIGEGGQGTFYGYTF. CDR3 nucleotide sequence: TGTGCCAGTAGTATAGGAGAGGGAGGACAGGGCACTTTCTATGGCTACACCTTC. The variable domain in full, with the rest retrieved from reference TRBV19 and TRBJ1-2, is DGGITQSPKYLFRKEGQNVTLSCEQNLNHDAMYWYRQDPGQGLRLIYYSQIVNDFQKGDIAEGYSVSREKKESFPLTVTSAQKNPTAFYLCASSIGEGGQGTFYGYTFGSGTRLTVV.

This clonotype was observed at least ten times. This sequence joins TRBV12-3 or TRBV12-4 and TRBJ2-3, with D perhaps matching TRBD2 (5 bases). The CDR3 sequence is 13 residues long. V lost 3 bases, J lost 5 bases, and 9 bases lay in between. The CDR3 loop is CASSLGAVDTQYF. In nucleotides, the CDR3 is TGTGCCAGCAGTTTGGGAGCGGTAGATACGCAGTATTTT.

For this clonotype: At one boundary the junction diverges from the germline segment, which might be a read error. This chain uses TRBV6-5 with TRBJ1-4; no reliable D call. The CDR3 sequence is 14 residues long. Germline CDR1 reads MNHEY; CDR2 reads SVGAGI. The DNA of the CDR3 is TGTGCCAGCAGACTCACGAGGTCTAAAGAAAAACTGTTTTTT. Translating gives CASRLTRSKEKLFF.

This chain joins TRBV10-3 and TRBJ1-6, with D perhaps matching TRBD1 (5 bases). Germline loops: CDR1 ENHRY, CDR2 SYGVKD. The CDR3 runs to 15 residues. The V end lost 10 bases, the J end lost 5 bases, and 18 bases lay between the germline ends. The CDR3 DNA sequence: TGTGCCACTAGGGAGGGGAGAGAGAATAATTCACCCCTCCACTTT. This gives the protein CATREGRENNSPLHF.

The chain recombines TRBV6-2 or TRBV6-3 with TRBJ2-3, with D perhaps TRBD2 (6 bases). V was pared by 4 bases and J by 4 bases, with 15 bases between. The CDR3 contains 15 residues. Looked up from germline, CDR1 is MNHEY and CDR2 is SVGEGT. In DNA, the CDR3 is TGTGCCAGCAGTTTGCGGGACGCCGGACCAGATACGCAGTATTTT. Encoded protein: CASSLRDAGPDTQYF.

The chain links TRBV7-2 to TRBJ2-5; 9 bases line up with TRBD2. The junction had 6 bases not matched to a gene; V was cut back by 2 bases and J by 5 bases. The CDR3 spans 15 residues. Germline V gives CDR1 SGHTA, CDR2 FQGNSA. The CDR3 region has the DNA TGTGCCAGCAGCTTACCCCCAGGACTAGCGGAGACCCAGTACTTC. Translation gives CASSLPPGLAETQYF.

This clonotype was picked up a small number of times. This chain connects TRBV20-1 to TRBJ2-2, with TRBD2 matching 9 bases. This CDR3 is 15 amino acids long. Germline CDR1 reads DFQATT; CDR2 reads SNEGSKA (reference sequence). J gave up 4 bases and V 0 bases, and 3 bases lay outside the gene matches. The CDR3 loop is CSARDPSGVTGELFF. CDR3 nucleotides: TGCAGTGCTAGAGATCCTAGCGGGGTCACCGGGGAGCTGTTTTTT.

Many counts were recorded for this clonotype. The V and J genes are TRBV11-2 and TRBJ2-5; 8 positions agree with TRBD1. Germline-derived CDR1 and CDR2 are SGHAT and FQNNGV. V lost 5 bases, J lost 5 bases, and 4 bases stayed unmatched. This CDR3 comprises 13 residues. The CDR3 DNA sequence: TGTGCCAGCAGCCGGGGACAGGCGGAGACCCAGTACTTC. This sequence encodes CASSRGQAETQYF.

This clonotype was detected many times. CDR3 region: CASGTGQGQPQHF. CDR3 nucleotides: TGTGCCAGCGGGACTGGTCAGGGTCAGCCCCAGCATTTT. The chain recombines TRBV7-6 with TRBJ1-5, with a tentative D call TRBD1 (5 bases). The CDR3 has 13 amino acids. Germline V gene lookup returns CDR1 SGHVS and CDR2 FNYEAQ. The V and J ends lost 8 bases and 6 bases respectively, with 14 bases between them.

This clonotype was found a few times. V is TRBV7-2 and J is TRBJ2-4, with 8 bases that match TRBD1. The CDR3 has 16 amino acids. Germline V gene sequence: CDR1 SGHTA, CDR2 FQGNSA. With 2 bases clipped from V and 0 bases from J, the junction kept 3 bases outside the gene matches. The CDR3 sequence: CASSLMTGVAKNIQYF. In DNA form, the CDR3 reads TGTGCCAGCAGCTTAATGACAGGGGTAGCCAAAAACATTCAGTACTTC.

The chain links TRBV20-1 to TRBJ2-3; TRBD1 matches 9 bases. Germline CDR1 and CDR2: DFQATT and SNEGSKA (reference sequence). CDR3 length: 16 amino acids. With V trimmed by 6 bases and J by 4 bases, 14 bases remained unmatched. The CDR3 here is CSALKKGQGIPDTQYF. CDR3 nucleotide sequence: TGCAGTGCCCTCAAGAAGGGACAGGGAATCCCAGATACGCAGTATTTT.

The chain carries TRBV10-3 and TRBJ2-2; TRBD2 might be the D (5 bases). This CDR3 is 12 amino acids long. The germline V gene has CDR1 ENHRY and CDR2 SYGVKD. Trimming removed 7 bases from V and 7 bases from J, with 10 bases in between. CDR3 nucleotides: TGTGCCATCACGGGATCGGGCGGGGAGCTGTTTTTT. Translated, it gives CAITGSGGELFF.

This clonotype was observed many times. The V and J genes are TRBV4-3 and TRBJ2-3; D might be TRBD2 (5 bases). CDR3 length: 16 amino acids. Between the trimmed V and J ends, which lost 4 bases and 1 base, there was a span of 15 bases. Germline assignment: CDR1 LGHNA and CDR2 YSLEER. The CDR3 DNA reads as TGCGCCAGCAGCCGGCGGGCAGCCTCAGGCACAGATACGCAGTATTTT. This codes for CASSRRAASGTDTQYF.

This clonotype has just a few counts. In DNA, the CDR3 is TGTGCCAGCAGCCAAGGCGCCGCGGAGAACACTGAAGCTTTCTTT. Translated: CASSQGAAENTEAFF. This rearrangement joins TRBV4-2 to TRBJ1-1; D is unclear. The CDR3 has 15 residues. V lost 1 base and J lost 1, with 10 bases in between. Germline V gene lookup returns CDR1 LGHNA and CDR2 YNFKEQ.

This CDR3 is CSAKGRVGNSPLHF. The CDR3 region has the DNA TGCAGTGCAAAGGGCAGGGTGGGTAATTCACCCCTCCACTTT. The J gene is TRBJ1-6, the V gene TRBV20-1; the D gene is possibly TRBD1 (5 bases). Germline-derived CDR1 and CDR2 are DFQATT and SNEGSKA (reference sequence). The CDR3 sequence is 14 residues long. Trimming took 6 bases from V and 6 from J, leaving 15 bases between them.